Listed here are 29 T cell receptor beta chains from one sample, sequenced in a study of T cell repertoires in cytomegalovirus infection. Each CDR3 protein is one row after TCRdb ran MiXCR on the reads. The sample yields some 920,000 distinct CDR3 sequences, around 31% seen once. These receptors have no identified antigens. The sample here was cultured CD8+ T cells from PBMCs, taken from culture after CMV antigen stimulation. The receptors were gathered from a human donor in good health (CMV status not recorded). Some clones in this sample may be carry-over from other donors' samples.

On this clonotype: Since a much larger clone is just one base distant, this may be a read error. V and J are TRBV7-8 and TRBJ1-4; D unresolved. Deletions cut 6 bases from V and 0 bases from J, with 14 bases between. The CDR3 extends over 16 amino acids. In germline, CDR1 is SGHVS, CDR2 FQNEAQ. Here the CDR3 reads CASRPASRATNEKLFF. CDR3 coding DNA: TGTGCCAGCAGACCCGCCAGCCGGGCAACTAATGAAAAACTGTTTTTT.

This rearrangement joins TRBV14 to TRBJ1-1; D uncertain. V shed 0 bases and J shed 3 bases, with 8 bases lying between them. Germline CDR1 reads SGHDN; CDR2 reads FVKESK. The CDR3 consists of 14 residues. The CDR3 reads CASSQDVQYTEAFF. CDR3 DNA: TGTGCCAGCAGCCAAGATGTGCAGTACACTGAAGCTTTCTTT.

V is TRBV2 and J is TRBJ1-5; D is undetermined. V gave up 4 bases and J gave up 0 bases, with 25 bases separating them. The CDR3 has 20 residues. CDR1 is SNHLY, CDR2 FYNNEI, per germline. The CDR3 loop reads CASSGSNLISGSYSNQPQHF. DNA of the CDR3: TGTGCCAGCAGTGGTAGTAACCTAATATCAGGATCGTATAGCAATCAGCCCCAGCATTTT. The full variable domain, in which reference TRBV2 and TRBJ1-5 provide the parts outside the CDR3, is EPEVTQTPSHQVTQMGQEVILRCVPISNHLYFYWYRQILGQKVEFLVSFYNNEISEKSEIFDDQFSVERPDGSNFTLKIRSTKLEDSAMYFCASSGSNLISGSYSNQPQHFGDGTRLSIL.

This clonotype has more than one count but fewer than ten. The rearrangement joins TRBV29-1 to TRBJ2-3, with D perhaps given as TRBD1 or TRBD2 (5 bases each). Germline loops: CDR1 SQVTM, CDR2 ANQGSEA. Trimming stripped 3 bases from V and 3 bases from J, with 7 bases between. CDR3 length equals 12 residues. The CDR3: CSVDGGTDTQYF. The CDR3 coding sequence is TGCAGCGTTGATGGGGGTACAGATACGCAGTATTTT.

The chain employs TRBV15 and TRBJ1-5; D possibly corresponds to TRBD1 (5 bases). The CDR3 is 15 residues long. Per germline, CDR1 LNHNV and CDR2 YYDKDF (reference sequence). The V and J ends lost 0 bases and 2 bases respectively, with 8 bases between them. The CDR3 protein is CATSRDRDGNQPQHF. CDR3 nucleotide sequence: TGTGCCACCAGCAGAGACAGGGACGGCAATCAGCCCCAGCATTTT.

The table lists this clonotype with a few counts. The V gene is TRBV7-2, the J gene TRBJ1-5, with D possibly matching TRBD1 (6 bases). The CDR3 covers 13 residues. V was cut by 5 bases and J by 6 bases, with 11 bases left in between. Per germline, CDR1 SGHTA and CDR2 FQGNSA. The CDR3 DNA is TGTGCCAGCAGCGCACAGGGATCTCAGCCCCAGCATTTT. Translated: CASSAQGSQPQHF. Full variable domain (missing parts from reference TRBV7-2 and TRBJ1-5): GAGVSQSPSNKVTEKGKDVELRCDPISGHTALYWYRQSLGQGLEFLIYFQGNSAPDKSGLPSDRFSAERTGGSVSTLTIQRTQQEDSAVYLCASSAQGSQPQHFGDGTRLSIL.

V gene TRBV6-5 combines with J gene TRBJ1-2; D possibly corresponds to TRBD1 (6 bases). This CDR3 is built from 14 residues. Trimming removed 0 bases at V and 7 bases at J, with 12 bases between. Germline CDR1 and CDR2: MNHEY and SVGAGI. The CDR3 is CASSYSSTGGGYTF. In DNA form, the CDR3 reads TGTGCCAGCAGTTACTCATCGACAGGCGGTGGCTACACCTTC.

This clonotype was seen a few times. J is TRBJ2-3 and V is TRBV12-3 or TRBV12-4; D unclear. V lost 6 bases and J 3 bases, leaving 4 bases between the germline ends. The CDR3 has 11 amino acids. This CDR3 is CASRQTDTQYF. The CDR3 coding sequence is TGTGCCAGCAGGCAGACAGATACGCAGTATTTT.

This clonotype was seen repeatedly, ten times or more. The chain recombines TRBV7-2 with TRBJ2-2, with 7 nucleotides matching TRBD2. There are 16 residues in the CDR3. V shed 5 bases and J 6 bases; nucleotides not matched to a gene: 12. The germline V gene has CDR1 SGHTA and CDR2 FQGNSA. The CDR3, as DNA: TGTGCCAGCAGCCGGACCAGGGAGGGATGGGCCGGGGAGCTGTTTTTT. Translating gives CASSRTREGWAGELFF.

The J gene is TRBJ2-1, the V gene TRBV4-2, with 14 bases fitting TRBD2. Germline-derived CDR1 and CDR2 are LGHNA and YNFKEQ. Trimming removed 0 bases from V and 4 bases from J; junction bases left unmatched: 2. The CDR3 spans 17 residues. The CDR3 spells CASSQETSGGGYNEQFF. In DNA, the CDR3 is TGTGCCAGCAGCCAAGAGACTAGCGGGGGGGGGTACAATGAGCAGTTCTTC.

This clonotype was counted a few times. The V call is TRBV12-3 or TRBV12-4, the J call TRBJ2-3, with 8 bases fitting TRBD1. V trimming: 8 bases; J trimming: 5 bases; junction bases outside the gene matches: 9. This CDR3 contains 14 residues. The CDR3, as DNA: TGTGCCAGCCTACAGGACAGGGATGGAGATACGCAGTATTTT. Protein product: CASLQDRDGDTQYF.

The chain links TRBV20-1 to TRBJ2-3; maybe TRBD2 (5 bases). Trimming shortened V by 0 bases and J by 4 bases, and 17 bases separated the two germline ends. Germline-derived CDR1 and CDR2 are DFQATT and SNEGSKA (reference sequence). The CDR3 is made up of 16 amino acids. CDR3 residues: CSARDLLAPGPDTQYF. For the CDR3, the DNA is TGCAGTGCTAGAGATCTTCTAGCCCCCGGTCCAGATACGCAGTATTTT.

This clonotype was detected a few times. The V and J genes are TRBV28 and TRBJ2-1, with 12 bases that match TRBD2. CDR1 is MDHEN and CDR2 is SYDVKM in the germline V gene. V was pared by 5 bases and J by 7 bases, with 6 bases of the junction left unmatched. This CDR3 spans 15 amino acids. This CDR3 is CASSLLAGGENEQFF. CDR3 coding DNA: TGTGCCAGCAGTCTGCTAGCGGGGGGGGAGAATGAGCAGTTCTTC.

In its sample, this clonotype was seen many times. The chain uses TRBV7-8 and TRBJ2-1; TRBD1 is a possible D gene (6 bases). CDR1 and CDR2 from the germline V gene are SGHVS and FQNEAQ. The CDR3 spans 14 residues. Trimming removed 5 bases from V and 4 bases from J, with 12 bases in between. The CDR3 is CASSPRQEYNEQFF. CDR3 in DNA: TGTGCCAGCAGCCCGCGACAGGAGTACAATGAGCAGTTCTTC.

Many counts were recorded for this clonotype. The V gene is TRBV7-6, the J gene TRBJ1-1, with 7 positions matching TRBD1. CDR1 and CDR2 from the germline V gene are SGHVS and FNYEAQ. The CDR3 length is 17 residues. J lost 4 bases, V lost 4 bases, and 15 bases had no gene match. The CDR3 DNA reads as TGTGCCAGCAGCTCACAAACCCAGACAGGGAAGTCCACTGAAGCTTTCTTT. Its translation is CASSSQTQTGKSTEAFF.

The chain carries TRBV9 and TRBJ1-2; 8 bases match TRBD1. Germline CDR1 is SGDLS and CDR2 is YYNGEE. This CDR3 is built from 16 residues. V was pared by 0 bases and J by 5 bases, with 9 bases of the junction left unmatched. The CDR3 sequence: CASSVGTMTGVYGYTF. The CDR3, as DNA: TGTGCCAGCAGCGTAGGGACAATGACAGGGGTGTATGGCTACACCTTC.

V gene TRBV4-1 combines with J gene TRBJ2-1; D not certain. The ends were cut back, 6 bases at V and 1 base at J, with 16 bases in the middle. The CDR3 has 16 residues. Germline lookup yields CDR1 MGHRA and CDR2 YSYEKL. The CDR3 reads CASRTRDGPSYNEQFF. The CDR3 DNA follows: TGCGCCAGCAGAACTCGCGACGGTCCGTCCTACAATGAGCAGTTCTTC.

The chain links TRBV28 to TRBJ1-4; D possibly corresponds to TRBD1 (5 bases). Germline V gene data show CDR1 as MDHEN and CDR2 as SYDVKM. CDR3 size: 19 residues. V was shortened by 2 bases and J by 8 bases, with 27 bases between the two germline ends. CDR3 sequence reads: CASSLPPARALLIEEKLFF. CDR3 bases: TGTGCCAGCAGTTTACCCCCGGCCAGGGCCCTCTTAATTGAGGAAAAACTGTTTTTT.

The chain couples TRBV11-1 to TRBJ2-1, with a weak D call TRBD1 (5 bases). Germline-derived CDR1 and CDR2 are SGHAT and FQDESV (reference sequence). The V end lost 3 bases, the J end lost 4 bases, and 10 bases lay between the germline ends. The CDR3 loop spans 14 amino acids. The CDR3 region is CASSFNRLYNEQFF. The CDR3 bases are TGTGCCAGCAGCTTTAACAGGCTTTACAATGAGCAGTTCTTC. Complete variable domain (other parts from reference TRBV11-1 and TRBJ2-1): EAEVAQSPRYKITEKSQAVAFWCDPISGHATLYWYRQILGQGPELLVQFQDESVVDDSQLPKDRFSAERLKGVDSTLKIQPAELGDSAMYLCASSFNRLYNEQFFGPGTRLTVL.

This clonotype was picked up a small number of times. A read error may be the cause here, since a much bigger clone is one base away. V is TRBV7-3 and J is TRBJ2-5; TRBD2 matches 13 bases. CDR3 length: 16 residues. Germline V lookup: CDR1 SGHTA, CDR2 FQGTGA. The junction had 1 base not matched to a gene; V was cut back by 3 bases and J by 0 bases. The DNA for the CDR3 is TGTGCCAGCAGCTTTGGACTAGCGGGGGACCAAGAGACCCAGTACTTC. Amino acid sequence: CASSFGLAGDQETQYF. The complete variable domain, with remaining parts taken from reference TRBV7-3 and TRBJ2-5, reads GAGVSQTPSNKVTEKGKYVELRCDPISGHTALYWYRQSLGQGPEFLIYFQGTGAADDSGLPNDRFFAVRPEGSVSTLKIQRTERGDSAVYLCASSFGLAGDQETQYFGPGTRLLVL.

V gene TRBV27 combines with J gene TRBJ2-1; D may match TRBD1 or TRBD2 (5 bases each). V lost 6 bases and J lost 5, with 14 bases in between. Germline CDR1 is MNHEY and CDR2 is SMNVEV (reference sequence). CDR3 size: 14 residues. CDR3 loop: CASRPPGPHNEQFF. DNA for the CDR3: TGTGCCAGCAGACCCCCGGGACCCCACAATGAGCAGTTCTTC.

The genes are TRBV5-1 and TRBJ2-1; the D is unclear. The CDR3 consists of 14 residues. V was pared by 4 bases and J by 0 bases, with 8 bases between. CDR1 SGHRS and CDR2 YFSETQ come from the germline V gene. CDR3 in amino acids: CASSVAFSYNEQFF. Here the CDR3 DNA reads TGCGCCAGCAGCGTCGCATTCTCCTACAATGAGCAGTTCTTC.

This chain connects TRBV24-1 to TRBJ1-2; D not certain. CDR3 length: 14 residues. The germline V gene encodes CDR1 KGHDR and CDR2 SFDVKD. V was cut by 5 bases and J by 3 bases, with 12 bases left in between. CDR3 nucleotides: TGTGCCACCAGTGGTCCCGGCCAGGACTATGGCTACACCTTC. Amino acids: CATSGPGQDYGYTF.

CDR3 nucleotide sequence: TGTGCCAGCAGTCCGGGACACCTGAACACCGGGGAGCTGTTTTTT. This codes for CASSPGHLNTGELFF. The V and J genes are TRBV6-2 or TRBV6-3 and TRBJ2-2; D is perhaps TRBD1 (6 bases). Germline values: CDR1 MNHEY, CDR2 SVGEGT. The ends were cut back, 5 bases at V and 1 base at J, with 11 bases in the middle. CDR3 length: 15 residues.

The chain is built from TRBV19 and TRBJ1-1; 10 nucleotides align to TRBD1. Germline CDR1 reads LNHDA; CDR2 reads SQIVND (reference sequence). CDR3 size: 18 residues. V shed 4 bases and J 3 bases; nucleotides not matched to a gene: 14. The CDR3 sequence: CASSSRDRGITRDTEAFF. The CDR3 bases are TGTGCCAGTAGTAGCCGGGACAGGGGAATAACAAGGGACACTGAAGCTTTCTTT.

In its sample, this clonotype was seen a few times. This rearrangement joins TRBV27 to TRBJ1-1; maybe TRBD1 (5 bases). The CDR3 runs 14 residues. Trimming cost V 5 bases and J 4 bases, with 14 bases left between them. Germline V gene lookup returns CDR1 MNHEY and CDR2 SMNVEV (reference sequence). The CDR3 nucleotides read TGTGCCAGCAGTCACGGGGGAGGGAGCACTGAAGCTTTCTTT. Protein product: CASSHGGGSTEAFF.

This clonotype was picked up a small number of times. The CDR3 nucleotides are TGTGCCAGTAGTTGGAACCTTTGGGGGGAGACCCAGTACTTC. Protein product: CASSWNLWGETQYF. The gene calls are TRBV19 and TRBJ2-5, with D tentatively TRBD1 or TRBD2 (5 bases each). The CDR3 is 14 residues long. Germline lookup yields CDR1 LNHDA and CDR2 SQIVND (reference sequence). The V gene lost 5 bases and the J gene lost 5 bases, with 15 bases spanning the gap. The variable domain in full, completed from reference TRBV19 and TRBJ2-5, reads DGGITQSPKYLFRKEGQNVTLSCEQNLNHDAMYWYRQDPGQGLRLIYYSQIVNDFQKGDIAEGYSVSREKKESFPLTVTSAQKNPTAFYLCASSWNLWGETQYFGPGTRLLVL.

The sample holds many counts of this clonotype. V is TRBV7-2 and J is TRBJ1-6; maybe TRBD1 (5 bases). With 4 bases removed from V and 6 bases from J, the gap between germline ends came to 16 bases. Per the germline V gene, CDR1 is SGHTA and CDR2 is FQGNSA. The CDR3 length is 16 residues. CDR3 in DNA: TGTGCCAGCAGCTCCAGGGTTACAAGAGCTAATTCACCCCTCCACTTT. Translated: CASSSRVTRANSPLHF.

This chain links TRBV6-6 with TRBJ2-7, with 7 bases aligning to TRBD1. This CDR3 comprises 16 residues. The germline V gene encodes CDR1 MNHNY and CDR2 SVGAGI (reference sequence). CDR3 residues: CVSSRSTGTEAYEQYV. As DNA, the CDR3 is TGTGTCAGCAGTCGATCGACCGGGACAGAAGCCTACGAGCAGTACGTC.